These 10 T cell receptor beta chains were all obtained from the same sample, sequenced in a study of blood T cells in healthy people across ages. Then a second PCR, running roughly 6 to 12 cycles, was carried out with a sample-barcoded 5' primer and a J-beta primer mix. TCRdb redid the calling of the 5' RACE reads with MiXCR, one entry per CDR3 protein. The data show around 1,500,000 distinct CDR3 sequences, around 42% seen once. Sequencing was performed on blood. The receptors were gathered from a woman between 18 and 29 years old in good health.

The chain recombines TRBV27 with TRBJ1-2; D possibly corresponds to TRBD1 (6 bases). Trimming shortened V by 6 bases and J by 0 bases, and 14 bases separated the two germline ends. From germline, CDR1 is MNHEY and CDR2 SMNVEV (reference sequence). The CDR3 covers 15 residues. Here the CDR3 reads CASRLGQPTNYGYTF. The CDR3 coding sequence is TGTGCCAGCAGGCTAGGACAGCCCACTAACTATGGCTACACCTTC.

This chain links TRBV27 with TRBJ2-4; 16 bases fit TRBD2. Germline values: CDR1 MNHEY, CDR2 SMNVEV (reference sequence). Trimming at V came to 5 bases and at J to 15 bases, leaving 10 bases not matched to a gene. The CDR3 totals 15 residues. This chain's CDR3 is CASSPSPGLAGGSYF. The DNA for the CDR3 is TGTGCCAGCAGTCCGTCCCCGGGACTAGCGGGAGGGTCGTACTTC.

This clonotype came up a few times. V is TRBV10-2 and J is TRBJ2-3; 11 nucleotides agree with TRBD2. The CDR3 runs 16 residues. The germline V gene encodes CDR1 WSHSY and CDR2 SAAADI. J was trimmed by 2 bases and V by 6 bases; bases with no gene match: 7. DNA for the CDR3: TGCGCCAGCAGACCCACGACTAGCGGGGTCACAGATACGCAGTATTTT. Encoded protein: CASRPTTSGVTDTQYF.

The chain combines TRBV7-9 with TRBJ2-5; D may correspond to TRBD1 or TRBD2 (5 bases each). V gave up 6 bases and J gave up 5 bases, with 22 bases separating them. The V gene's germline CDR1 is SEHNR and CDR2 FQNEAQ (reference sequence). The CDR3 covers 16 residues. The DNA for the CDR3 is TGTGCCAGCAGTATTACCGGACCCGGGGCAGGGGAGACCCAGTACTTC. This codes for CASSITGPGAGETQYF.

This chain uses TRBV6-1 with TRBJ2-5; tentative D call: TRBD2 (5 bases). CDR1 and CDR2 from the germline V gene are MNHNS and SASEGT. The CDR3 totals 14 residues. V lost 8 bases to trimming and J lost 0 bases, with 13 bases between them. The CDR3 DNA follows: TGTGCCAGCGGAGACTACCCCAACCAAGAGACCCAGTACTTC. Translation gives CASGDYPNQETQYF.

This clonotype has just a few counts. This sequence joins TRBV10-3 and TRBJ2-5; D unresolved. The CDR3 length is 12 residues. In germline, CDR1 is ENHRY, CDR2 SYGVKD. The germline V and J ends were trimmed by 10 bases and 4 bases, with 13 bases remaining between them. The CDR3 nucleotides read TGTGCCACCCTCAGCACGGGAGAGACCCAGTACTTC. Translation: CATLSTGETQYF.

The chain is built from TRBV28 and TRBJ2-5; D gene uncertain. The CDR3 runs 11 residues. Trimming pared 4 bases from V and 5 bases from J, leaving 5 bases between. CDR1 and CDR2 (germline): MDHEN, SYDVKM. The DNA for the CDR3 is TGTGCCAGCAGTTGGTTTGAGACCCAGTACTTC. This encodes CASSWFETQYF.

CDR3 in amino acids: CASSDWEVKVAKNIQYF. CDR3 DNA: TGTGCCAGCAGTGATTGGGAAGTTAAGGTAGCCAAAAACATTCAGTACTTC. The chain recombines TRBV2 with TRBJ2-4; D is undetermined. The V gene's germline CDR1 is SNHLY and CDR2 FYNNEI. Trimming removed 3 bases at V and 0 bases at J, with 15 bases between. The CDR3 totals 17 residues.

This clonotype was seen a few times. This chain joins TRBV20-1 and TRBJ2-1; D possibly uses TRBD1 or TRBD2 (6 bases each). Looked up from germline, CDR1 is DFQATT and CDR2 is SNEGSKA (reference sequence). V lost 3 bases and J 9 bases, leaving 15 bases between the germline ends. CDR3 length: 13 amino acids. In DNA, the CDR3 is TGCAGTGCTAGCTGGGGGGCGGACGGTGAGCAGTTCTTC. Its protein is CSASWGADGEQFF.

V and J are TRBV9 and TRBJ2-7; the D is unclear. This CDR3 region has 13 residues. In germline, CDR1 is SGDLS, CDR2 YYNGEE. The ends were cut back, 0 bases at V and 7 bases at J, with 11 bases in the middle. The CDR3 loop is CASSVDLMGEQYF. The CDR3 DNA sequence: TGTGCCAGCAGCGTAGATCTTATGGGAGAGCAGTACTTC.